This T cell receptor (beta chain) was identified in a study of shared clonotypes between healthy human individuals. Authors' analysis steps: In the immunoSEQ data, sequences were junction-only and lacked quality scores, so filtering differed. This table comes from immunoSEQ multiplex PCR, and its TCRdb copy is limited to in-frame clones, with some not included. V and J calls and clone size follow that table, whereas D and trimming were derived from the DNA. The sample yields fewer than 550,000 clones, roughly 85% seen once. The V end lost 0 bases, the J end lost 4 bases, and 9 bases lay between the germline ends. The CDR3 runs to 15 residues. Germline loops: CDR1 SGHAT, CDR2 FQNNGV. The donors were adults (healthy and HIV-negative) with no recent acute infections or vaccinations.

The receptor comes from a woman aged 35 to 49 in good health. Some clones in this sample may be carry-over from other donors' samples. Sequencing used PBMCs. The gene calls are TRBV11-2 and TRBJ2-2; D is possibly TRBD1 (6 bases). CDR3 sequence reads: CASSLEGQTTGELFF. The CDR3 nucleotides read TGTGCCAGCAGCTTAGAAGGACAGACCACCGGGGAGCTGTTTTTT.